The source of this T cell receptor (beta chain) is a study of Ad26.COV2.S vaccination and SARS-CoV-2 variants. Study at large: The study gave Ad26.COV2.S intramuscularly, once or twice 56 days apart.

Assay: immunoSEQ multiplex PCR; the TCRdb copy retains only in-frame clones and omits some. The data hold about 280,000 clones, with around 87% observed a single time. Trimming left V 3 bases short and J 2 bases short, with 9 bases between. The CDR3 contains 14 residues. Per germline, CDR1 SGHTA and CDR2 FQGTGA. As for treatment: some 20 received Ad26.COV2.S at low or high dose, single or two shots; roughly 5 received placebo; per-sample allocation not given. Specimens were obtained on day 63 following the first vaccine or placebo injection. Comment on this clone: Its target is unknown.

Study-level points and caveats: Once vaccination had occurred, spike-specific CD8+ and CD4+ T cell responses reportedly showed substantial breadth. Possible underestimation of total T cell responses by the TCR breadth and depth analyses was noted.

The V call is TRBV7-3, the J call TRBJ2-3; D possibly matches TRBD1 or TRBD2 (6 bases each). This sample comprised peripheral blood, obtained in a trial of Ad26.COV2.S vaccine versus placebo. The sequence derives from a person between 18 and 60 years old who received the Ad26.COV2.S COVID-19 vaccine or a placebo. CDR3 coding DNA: TGTGCCAGCAGCTTTTGGGGGGCCACAGATACGCAGTATTTT. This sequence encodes CASSFWGATDTQYF. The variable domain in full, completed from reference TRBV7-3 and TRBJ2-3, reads GAGVSQTPSNKVTEKGKYVELRCDPISGHTALYWYRQSLGQGPEFLIYFQGTGAADDSGLPNDRFFAVRPEGSVSTLKIQRTERGDSAVYLCASSFWGATDTQYFGPGTRLTVL.